These T cell receptor beta chains were read from a single sample in a study of OX40 agonist ivuxolimab in advanced cancers. Only in-frame clones appear in the TCRdb table, and some are missing; sequencing was by immunoSEQ multiplex PCR. The table lists over 65,000 clones, around 91% of them singletons. The specimen was CD4+ or CD8+ T cells sorted from blood, collected in a trial of the OX40 agonist ivuxolimab. Receptor source: an adult with an advanced solid tumor such as melanoma, head and neck, liver or kidney cancer. CDR3s include the opening cysteine and the closing phenylalanine or tryptophan. A D gene is named only where the DNA matches it firmly. Some rows have no size entry. The others give once, few or many, or a class for an expanded clone.

>.|.|TRBV5-6|TRBJ2-2
TGTGCCAGCACTCGGACCGCGAACACCGGGGAGCTGTTTTTT
CASTRTANTGELFF
>.|.|TRBV27|TRBJ1-2
TGTGCCAGCAACCCCCACGGGGCTGGGGCTTATGGCTACACCTTC
CASNPHGAGAYGYTF
>.|.|TRBV28|TRBJ1-2
TGTGCCAGCAGTTTATACGGCAGGGCCTCTGGGGGCTACACCTTC
CASSLYGRASGGYTF
>.|.|TRBV7-2|TRBJ2-7
TGTGCCAGCAGCTTAGCGGGAGTTGTCGTGGACGAGCAGTACTTC
CASSLAGVVVDEQYF
>TRBD1|.|TRBV28|TRBJ1-4
TGTGCCTCTTCAGGGGGGGGGCGGACTAATGAAAAACTGTTTTTT
CASSGGGRTNEKLFF
>.|once|TRBV7-8|TRBJ2-5
TGTGCCAGCAGCCCGTCCCCAGGGAGTGTGAGTCAAGAGACCCAGTACTTC
CASSPSPGSVSQETQYF
>.|.|TRBV10-2|TRBJ2-2
TGCGCCAGCAAGACACAGGGTAACACCGGGGAGCTGTTTTTT
CASKTQGNTGELFF
>.|.|TRBV5-8|TRBJ2-5
TGTGCCAGCAGCGGCGGGATGGAGACCCAGTACTTC
CASSGGMETQYF
>.|.|TRBV7-9|TRBJ2-2
TGTGCCAGCAGCTTAGGGGCCACTGACACCGGGGAGCTGTTTTTT
CASSLGATDTGELFF
>TRBD1|.|TRBV9|TRBJ2-3
TGTGCCAGCAGTCGAGGGACAGCCAGCACAGATACGCAGTATTTT
CASSRGTASTDTQYF
>.|.|TRBV6-5|TRBJ1-5
TGTGCCAGCAGTCCTACGTACAATCAGCCCCAGCATTTT
CASSPTYNQPQHF
>TRBD2|few|TRBV5-6|TRBJ2-5
TGTGCCAGCAGCGTCTTGACTAGCCCCCAAGAGACCCAGTACTTC
CASSVLTSPQETQYF
>.|.|TRBV18|TRBJ2-7
TGTGCCAGCTCACAGGGGGGGACTACGATCCTACGTGAGCAGTACTTC
CASSQGGTTILREQYF
>.|.|TRBV7-2|TRBJ1-3
TGTGCCAGCAGCTCCATGGGGGGCCCCAATGGGTCTGGAAACACCATATATTTT
CASSSMGGPNGSGNTIYF
>TRBD1|.|TRBV2|TRBJ1-6
TGTGCCAGCACGAGTGAGGGGGCTAATACACCCCTCCACTTT
CASTSEGANTPLHF
>.|.|TRBV18|TRBJ1-6
TGTGCCAGCTCACCGAGGGCAGCGGGGGGTTCACCCCTCCACTTT
CASSPRAAGGSPLHF